The sequence of this T cell receptor beta chain was determined in a study of CD8 T cells in Susac syndrome. On the study more broadly: Intravenous immunoglobulin alone or corticosteroids were being given to patients with Susac syndrome at blood draw, unless they were therapy-naive. Study conclusions and caveats: Susac-specific public clones numbered 15 to 20 in total CD8+ repertoires (and about five in CD8+ TEMRA repertoires).

Remarks on this clonotype: Its antigen is as yet unknown.

cDNA came from roughly 0.53 to 1 ug RNA primed by random hexamers. TCRdb passed the immunoSEQ multiplex PCR reads through MiXCR, listing each CDR3 protein once. This table holds about 100,000 distinct CDR3 sequences, 95% found once. The authors sequenced TCR beta from blood CD8+ and CD4+ T cells. The CDR3 spans 14 residues. Trimming removed 8 bases at V and 0 bases at J, with 12 bases between. CDR1 and CDR2 (germline): LNHNV, YYDKDF (reference sequence). V is TRBV15 and J is TRBJ2-3, with TRBD2 as a possible D gene (6 bases). The specimen sequenced was CD8+ T cells from PBMCs. The sequence derives from a human donor with Susac syndrome. The CDR3 loop is CATGSGGSTDTQYF. CDR3 bases: TGTGCCACCGGTAGCGGAGGGAGCACAGATACGCAGTATTTT. The complete variable domain, with remaining parts taken from reference TRBV15 and TRBJ2-3, reads DAMVIQNPRYQVTQFGKPVTLSCSQTLNHNVMYWYQQKSSQAPKLLFHYYDKDFNNEADTPDNFQSRRPNTSFCFLDIRSPGLGDTAMYLCATGSGGSTDTQYFGPGTRLTVL.